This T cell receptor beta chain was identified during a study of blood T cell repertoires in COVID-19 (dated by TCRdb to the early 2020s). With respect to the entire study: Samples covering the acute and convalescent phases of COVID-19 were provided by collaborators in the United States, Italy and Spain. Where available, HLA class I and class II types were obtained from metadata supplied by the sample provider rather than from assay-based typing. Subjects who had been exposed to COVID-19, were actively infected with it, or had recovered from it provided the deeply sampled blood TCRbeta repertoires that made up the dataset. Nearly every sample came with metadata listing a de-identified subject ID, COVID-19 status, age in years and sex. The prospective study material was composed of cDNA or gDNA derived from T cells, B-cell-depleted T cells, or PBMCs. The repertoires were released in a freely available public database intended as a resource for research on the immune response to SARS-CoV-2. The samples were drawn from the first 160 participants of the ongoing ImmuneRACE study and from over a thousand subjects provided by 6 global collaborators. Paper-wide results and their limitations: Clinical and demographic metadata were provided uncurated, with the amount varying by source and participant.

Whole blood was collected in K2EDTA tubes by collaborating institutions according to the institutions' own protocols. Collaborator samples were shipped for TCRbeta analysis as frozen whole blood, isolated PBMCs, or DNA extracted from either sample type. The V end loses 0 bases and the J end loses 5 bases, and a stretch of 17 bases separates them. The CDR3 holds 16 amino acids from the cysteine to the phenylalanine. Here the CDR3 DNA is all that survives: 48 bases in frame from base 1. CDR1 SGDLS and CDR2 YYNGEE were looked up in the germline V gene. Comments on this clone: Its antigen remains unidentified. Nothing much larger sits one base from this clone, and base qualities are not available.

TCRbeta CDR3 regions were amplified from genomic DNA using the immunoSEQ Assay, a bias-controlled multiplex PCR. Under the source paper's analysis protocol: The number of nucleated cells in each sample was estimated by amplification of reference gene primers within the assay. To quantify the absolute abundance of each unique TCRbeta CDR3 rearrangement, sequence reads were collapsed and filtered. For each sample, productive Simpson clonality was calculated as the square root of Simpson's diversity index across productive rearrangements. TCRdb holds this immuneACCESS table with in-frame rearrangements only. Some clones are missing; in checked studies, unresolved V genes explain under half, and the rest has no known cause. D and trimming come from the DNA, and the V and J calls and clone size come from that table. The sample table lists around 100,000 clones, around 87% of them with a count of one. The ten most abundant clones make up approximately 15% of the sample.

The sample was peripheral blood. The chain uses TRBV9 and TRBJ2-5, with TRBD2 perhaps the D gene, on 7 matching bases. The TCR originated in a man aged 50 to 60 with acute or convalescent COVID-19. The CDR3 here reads CASSVALGGGRETQYF. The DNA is TGTGCCAGCAGCGTAGCGCTGGGAGGGGGTCGGGAGACCCAGTACTTC.